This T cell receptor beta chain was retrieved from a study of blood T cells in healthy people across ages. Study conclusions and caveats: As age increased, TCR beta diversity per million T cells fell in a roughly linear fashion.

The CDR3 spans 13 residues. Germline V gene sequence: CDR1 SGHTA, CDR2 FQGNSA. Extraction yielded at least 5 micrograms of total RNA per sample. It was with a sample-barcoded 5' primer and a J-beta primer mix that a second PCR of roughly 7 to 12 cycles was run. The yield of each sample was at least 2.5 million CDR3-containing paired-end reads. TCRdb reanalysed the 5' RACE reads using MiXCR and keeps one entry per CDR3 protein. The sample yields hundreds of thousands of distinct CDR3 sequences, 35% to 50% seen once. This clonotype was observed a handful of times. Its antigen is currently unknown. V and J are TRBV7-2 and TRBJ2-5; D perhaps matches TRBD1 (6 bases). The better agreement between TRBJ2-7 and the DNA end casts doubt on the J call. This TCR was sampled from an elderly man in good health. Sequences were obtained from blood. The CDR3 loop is CASSLVQGVEQYF. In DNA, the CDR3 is TGTGCCAGCAGCTTGGTACAGGGAGTCGAGCAGTACTTC.